This T cell receptor beta chain was obtained from a study of Graves' ophthalmopathy and Graves' hyperthyroidism. The diagnosis combined clinical symptoms, thyroxine, TRAb, thyroid ultrasound and orbital computed tomography scans. Amplifying from RNA transcripts, the study obtained TCR beta CDR3 regions. An opening RT-PCR round employed HTBI primers and preceded a second-round multiplex PCR. MiXCR was run by TCRdb on the multiplex PCR reads, yielding one entry per CDR3 protein. The data hold hundreds of thousands of distinct CDR3 sequences, with around 45% observed a single time. This CDR3 has 14 residues. The germline V gene has CDR1 SGHTA and CDR2 FQGTGA. V was shortened by 3 bases and J by 2 bases, with 9 bases between the two germline ends.

The receptor was isolated from an adult man with Graves' ophthalmopathy. V gene TRBV7-3 combines with J gene TRBJ2-3, with D tentatively TRBD2 (5 bases). The sample comprised peripheral blood. The CDR3 protein is CASSFGENTDTQYF. Here the CDR3 DNA reads TGTGCCAGCAGCTTCGGGGAAAACACAGATACGCAGTATTTT.